This TCR beta chain was sequenced during a study of T cell responses to AZD1222 COVID-19 vaccine. Overall study findings and caveats: Regions left unmutated in variants are reportedly the target of nearly half of spike-specific TCRs.

Regarding this clone: Its antigen is not known.

Clones were read by immunoSEQ multiplex PCR, and TCRdb kept only the in-frame ones, dropping some. The table has over 100,000 clones, roughly nine tenths seen once. The sample here was peripheral blood, taken 28 days after the second dose of the MenACWY control vaccine. The TCR was taken from an adult who received the MenACWY meningococcal vaccine as a control.

Here the CDR3 reads CASGGGVLNTEAFF. CDR3 bases: TGTGCCAGCGGGGGCGGGGTCTTGAACACTGAAGCTTTCTTT. The genes are TRBV6-6 and TRBJ1-1; possible D gene TRBD1, 6 bases. Trimming removed 8 bases from V and 0 bases from J, with 13 bases in between. Germline CDR1 MNHNY, CDR2 SVGAGI (reference sequence). The CDR3 is 14 residues long.